A single sample gave rise to the 23 T cell receptor beta chains below, sequenced in a study of preoperative IRX-2 immunotherapy in early breast cancer (dated by TCRdb to about 2019). What the treatment or condition label conveys for this sample: preoperative locoregional IRX-2 cytokine immunotherapy. The library relied on the immunoSEQ multiplex PCR assay. The immuneACCESS repertoire file appears here via TCRdb, limited to in-frame rearrangements. These files lack a portion of the clones; in checked studies, under half of the deficit traces to unresolved V genes, and the cause of the others is not known. The sample records over 25,000 clones, about 81% of which are singletons. Of the sample, 1% to 1.5% is held by the ten largest clones. This specimen was lymph node tissue, taken after IRX-2 immunotherapy. The receptors derive from a human donor with breast cancer.

The chain combines TRBV6-8 with TRBJ1-1; 9 bases map to TRBD1. Trimming took 6 bases from V and 6 from J; bases not matched to a gene: 8. The CDR3 covers 14 residues. Germline assignment: CDR1 MNHGY and CDR2 SAAAGT. The CDR3 coding sequence is TGTGCCAGCAGAAAACAGGGGGCGGAAGCTGAAGCTTTCTTT. Translating it yields CASRKQGAEAEAFF.

This chain joins TRBV6-8 and TRBJ1-4; 8 bases align to TRBD1. The junction had 9 bases not matched to a gene; V was cut back by 2 bases and J by 13 bases. Germline loops: CDR1 MNHGY, CDR2 SAAAGT. This CDR3 has 14 residues. The DNA for the CDR3 is TGTGCCAGCAGTTACGGACAGGGACCGAGTTCACTGTTTTTT. This translates into CASSYGQGPSSLFF.

The chain uses TRBV14 and TRBJ1-1; maybe TRBD1 (6 bases). V lost 4 bases to trimming and J lost 4 bases, with 13 bases between them. The CDR3 spans 14 residues. Germline V CDR1 and CDR2: SGHDN, FVKESK. CDR3 amino acids: CASSLQGLGTEAFF. Here the CDR3 DNA reads TGTGCCAGCAGCCTACAGGGTTTGGGCACTGAAGCTTTCTTT.

The chain recombines TRBV6-8 with TRBJ2-1; 10 nucleotides align to TRBD1. This CDR3 region has 15 residues. V was pared by 5 bases and J by 0 bases, with 1 base of the junction left unmatched. Germline CDR1 MNHGY, CDR2 SAAAGT. The CDR3 DNA reads as TGTGCCAGCAGTGGGACAGGGGACTCCTACAATGAGCAGTTCTTC. Its protein is CASSGTGDSYNEQFF.

This sequence joins TRBV6-8 and TRBJ1-2; 7 bases line up with TRBD1. The CDR3 sequence is 14 residues long. The V segment lost 4 bases and the J segment 1 base; nucleotides outside the gene matches: 3. Per the germline V gene, CDR1 is MNHGY and CDR2 is SAAAGT. The CDR3 loop is CASSSRGGNYGYTF. The CDR3 coding sequence is TGTGCCAGCAGTTCCAGGGGGGGTAACTATGGCTACACCTTC.

The chain carries TRBV30 and TRBJ1-2, with 7 bases fitting TRBD1. V lost 5 bases and J lost 3; bases outside the gene matches: 12. The CDR3 length is 15 residues. CDR1 GTSNPN and CDR2 SVGIG come from the germline V gene (reference sequence). CDR3 in DNA: TGTGCCTGGGGGGGACAGCCGGAGGGGTACTATGGCTACACCTTC. Protein sequence: CAWGGQPEGYYGYTF.

This chain uses TRBV18 with TRBJ2-7, with 9 bases aligning to TRBD2. This CDR3 contains 16 residues. From germline, CDR1 is KGHSH and CDR2 LQKENI. V trimming: 6 bases; J trimming: 2 bases; junction bases outside the gene matches: 11. As DNA, the CDR3 is TGTGCCAGCTCGGCCAGCGGGGGGTCCCCGACCTACGAGCAGTACGTC. It translates to CASSASGGSPTYEQYV.

V usage is TRBV5-1 and J usage is TRBJ2-2, with no clear D. Germline-derived CDR1 and CDR2 are SGHRS and YFSETQ. The CDR3 spans 17 residues. V dropped 0 bases and J dropped 5 bases, with 17 bases sitting between them. The CDR3 bases are TGCGCCAGCAGCTTGGGATGGGCAGGCGTGAGGACCGGGGAGCTGTTTTTT. It yields the protein CASSLGWAGVRTGELFF.

CDR3 region: CASSYGRTETQYF. CDR3 sequence (DNA): TGTGCCAGCAGTTATGGACGGACGGAGACCCAGTACTTC. The rearrangement links TRBV6-8 to TRBJ2-5; D is unresolved. Germline V gene data show CDR1 as MNHGY and CDR2 as SAAAGT. The CDR3 loop spans 13 amino acids. V was shortened by 3 bases and J by 5 bases, with 10 bases between the two germline ends.

This chain uses TRBV10-2 with TRBJ1-5; possibly TRBD1 for D (5 bases). Looked up from germline, CDR1 is WSHSY and CDR2 is SAAADI. The germline V and J ends were trimmed by 0 bases and 4 bases, with 7 bases remaining between them. The CDR3 is 14 amino acids. The CDR3 coding sequence is TGCGCCAGCAGTGAGTCGGGGGGAAATCAGCCCCAGCATTTT. Protein product: CASSESGGNQPQHF.

The V and J genes are TRBV5-8 and TRBJ1-4, with D possibly TRBD1 on 6 matching bases. CDR1 is SGHTS, CDR2 YDEGEE, per germline. With 4 bases removed from V and 0 bases from J, the gap between germline ends came to 13 bases. The CDR3 is made up of 16 amino acids. The CDR3 loop is CASSTGRTATNEKLFF. The CDR3 nucleotides are TGTGCCAGCAGCACCGGACGGACAGCAACTAATGAAAAACTGTTTTTT.

CDR3 DNA: TGTGCCAGCAGCCCCCTAGGGCCTTCGGGCATTCAGTACTTC. It specifies CASSPLGPSGIQYF. V usage is TRBV11-3 and J usage is TRBJ2-4; no clear D. V was shortened by 5 bases and J by 9 bases, with 17 bases between the two germline ends. In germline, CDR1 is SGHNT, CDR2 YENEEA. This CDR3 contains 14 residues.

This clone was seen a handful of times. V is TRBV6-8 and J is TRBJ2-7; TRBD2 is a possible D gene (5 bases). CDR1 is MNHGY, CDR2 SAAAGT, per germline. This CDR3 has 14 amino acids. The V and J ends lost 6 bases and 6 bases respectively, with 18 bases between them. Written as DNA, the CDR3 is TGTGCCAGCAGCCTTACGGGCCCACGGGGCGAGCAGTACGTC. Residues: CASSLTGPRGEQYV.

This chain joins TRBV18 and TRBJ2-6, with TRBD2 as a possible D gene (7 bases). V was shortened by 3 bases and J by 1 base, with 19 bases between the two germline ends. Looked up from germline, CDR1 is KGHSH and CDR2 is LQKENI. The CDR3 sequence is 19 residues long. The CDR3 coding sequence is TGTGCCAGCTCACCTGTCTCCGCGGGGGCAAAGTCTGGGGCCAACGTCCTGACTTTC. It yields the protein CASSPVSAGAKSGANVLTF.

The chain couples TRBV6-7 to TRBJ2-1; either TRBD1 or TRBD2 may fit D (5 bases each). TRBV6-7 is an ORF for which the function is uncertain. Trimming pared 5 bases from V and 9 bases from J, leaving 23 bases between. This CDR3 is built from 16 residues. DNA of the CDR3: TGTGCCAGCAGTGTGGCTCGGGGCCAAGCGGCTGGTGAGCAGTTCTTC. Residues: CASSVARGQAAGEQFF.

The J gene is TRBJ1-4, the V gene TRBV6-7; TRBD1 aligns across 9 bases. TRBV6-7 is an open reading frame, and its role is uncertain. Trimming removed 4 bases from V and 4 bases from J; junction bases left unmatched: 4. The CDR3 is 15 amino acids. In nucleotides, the CDR3 is TGTGCCAGCAGTTCCTCGGGACAGGGTAATGAAAAACTGTTTTTT. It yields the protein CASSSSGQGNEKLFF.

This clone was counted between two and nine times. V and J are TRBV19 and TRBJ2-4; the match to TRBD2 covers 8 bases. The CDR3 extends over 16 amino acids. Trimming removed 2 bases from V and 1 base from J; junction bases left unmatched: 4. The germline CDR1 and CDR2 sequences are LNHDA and SQIVND (reference sequence). The CDR3 sequence: CASSIPAGAAKNIQYF. The DNA for the CDR3 is TGTGCCAGTAGTATACCAGCGGGGGCGGCCAAAAACATTCAGTACTTC.

The J gene is TRBJ1-6, the V gene TRBV6-8; D is perhaps TRBD1 (5 bases). The CDR3 consists of 13 residues. The ends were cut back, 5 bases at V and 10 bases at J, with 12 bases in the middle. CDR1 and CDR2 (germline): MNHGY, SAAAGT. DNA for the CDR3: TGTGCCAGCAGTCAAACCGGGGGATCACCCCTCCACTTT. Translation gives CASSQTGGSPLHF.

The genes are TRBV18 and TRBJ1-2; TRBD1 aligns across 7 bases. The CDR3 length is 16 residues. Germline CDR1 KGHSH, CDR2 LQKENI. The junction had 11 bases not matched to a gene; V was cut back by 3 bases and J by 4 bases. The DNA of the CDR3 is TGTGCCAGCTCACCGCGCCGGGACAGCATATTCTATGGCTACACCTTC. This sequence encodes CASSPRRDSIFYGYTF.

The chain combines TRBV6-8 with TRBJ1-3; no clear D. V was trimmed by 7 bases and J by 0 bases, leaving 10 bases between them. CDR3 size: 14 residues. Germline CDR1 and CDR2: MNHGY and SAAAGT. CDR3 region: CASIPVLSGNTIYF. CDR3 DNA: TGTGCCAGCATCCCGGTGCTCTCTGGAAACACCATATATTTT.

The rearrangement links TRBV19 to TRBJ2-5; TRBD1 or TRBD2 may be the D gene (5 bases each). The germline gives CDR1 LNHDA, CDR2 SQIVND (reference sequence). With 4 bases removed from V and 5 bases from J, the gap between germline ends came to 17 bases. The CDR3 covers 15 residues. The CDR3 DNA sequence: TGTGCCAGTAGTAGAACCGGGACGCCGGGGGAGACCCAGTACTTC. Translation gives CASSRTGTPGETQYF.

This clone appeared once. This chain joins TRBV18 and TRBJ2-2, with 7 bases identical to TRBD1. The V and J ends lost 3 bases and 3 bases, in that order; junction bases with no gene match: 7. CDR1 KGHSH and CDR2 LQKENI come from the germline V gene. The CDR3 is 16 residues long. CDR3 in amino acids: CASSPTGSGDTGELFF. CDR3 nucleotides: TGTGCCAGCTCACCGACAGGGTCTGGCGACACCGGGGAGCTGTTTTTT.

This clone has only one observation. This chain connects TRBV11-3 to TRBJ2-7; D may be TRBD1 (6 bases). V lost 6 bases and J 3 bases, leaving 18 bases between the germline ends. CDR3 length equals 15 residues. Germline CDR1 reads SGHNT; CDR2 reads YENEEA. The CDR3: CASSYTGFRIYEQYF. Here the CDR3 DNA reads TGTGCCAGCAGTTACACAGGGTTTCGGATCTACGAGCAGTACTTC.